This T cell receptor beta chain was documented in a study of T-cell memory formation after mild COVID-19 (dated by TCRdb to about 2021). With regard to the full study: TCR sequence clusters from the two donors were found to be largely donor specific. Longitudinal TCRalpha and TCRbeta repertoire sequencing tracked T-cell clones expanding and contracting after mild COVID-19 in two donors. Two young, previously healthy adult volunteers, one female and one male, were included in the cohort. The paper as a whole reports these results and caveats: Only two mild cases were covered in the study, and larger cohorts including severe cases with pre-infection samples were considered necessary. SARS-CoV-2 specificity was not confirmed for the second-wave clones peaking on day 37. Contracting CD4+ clones turned up mainly in the CM and EM memory subsets, whereas EMRA was where CD8+ clones were enriched. Balanced CD4/CD8 phenotypes were observed for clones contracting from day 15 to 85, whereas a bias towards CD4+ was observed for a second wave of clones expanding from day 15 to 37. The detection of some responding clones in pre-infection memory suggests that pre-existing cross-reactive memory T cells joined the SARS-CoV-2 response.

Of note for this clonotype: The target of this receptor is not known. No quality values exist for individual bases; no much larger clone is one base distant.

PBMCs were isolated by Ficoll-Paque density gradient centrifugation. TCRdb lists the instrument as Illumina NovaSeq 6000. cDNA libraries for TCRalpha and TCRbeta were prepared by 5'RACE using constant-segment primers, with sample barcodes and unique molecular identifiers added. RNA was extracted from every sample with Trizol reagent. The libraries were amplified in two PCR steps, and the second step added a second sample barcode and Illumina TruSeq adapters. The libraries were sequenced on an Illumina NovaSeq using 2 x 150 bp paired-end reads. In the authors' own workflow: Demultiplexing of reads and collapsing into UMI-guided consensus sequences were performed with migec v1.2.7. Using mixcr v2.1.11, the UMI consensuses were aligned to TRA and TRB V and J templates and assembled into clonotypes. Clonotypes were classified as expanded or contracted when called significant by both edgeR and NoisET, with noise models trained on biological replicates. edgeR calls used a false discovery rate-adjusted p below 0.01 and a log2 fold-change threshold of 1. As an exploratory analysis of dynamics, PCA with hierarchical clustering was applied to max-normalized trajectories of the 1000 most abundant clonotypes. Separately sequenced CD4+ and CD8+ repertoires were used to assign a CD4 or CD8 phenotype to each responding clone. The public reads were run again by TCRdb, first through fastp at Q25 and then through MiXCR, and only productive beta chains were kept. One record per CDR3 amino acid sequence lists the most common genes and DNA. These V and J calls rely on TCRdb rather than the paper's analysis. Within this sample are 400,000 to 450,000 distinct CDR3 sequences, with more than 15% of them counted one time only. The ten top clones hold approximately 21% of the sample.

Sequenced: PBMCs or a T cell subset sorted from them (not recorded which). The TCR sequence derives from a man between 18 and 29 years old who had mild COVID-19 (a few samples of this study predate the infection). The sample titles of this study are shuffled in the database, so cell type and time point are left out; the donor was told from shared clones.

The CDR3 here reads CASSYAAAGGSEAFF. The sequenced DNA: TGTGCCAGCAGTTACGCGGCGGCAGGGGGTTCGGAAGCTTTCTTT. The chain is made from TRBV6-5 and TRBJ1-1, with 7 junctional bases fitting TRBD1. After removal of 2 bases from V and 8 bases from J, the junction retains 11 bases not matched to a gene. CDR1 and CDR2, looked up from the germline V gene, are MNHEY and SVGAGI. The CDR3, cysteine through phenylalanine, is 15 amino acids long. The kept DNA is CDR3 alone, 45 bases in frame from the first base.